Presented here are 21 T cell receptor beta chains from one specimen sequenced in a study of cytomegalovirus exposure and HLA in healthy donors. TCRdb's table, derived via immunoSEQ multiplex PCR, lists solely in-frame clones and lacks some. The sample consists of around 260,000 clones, about 90% of them appearing once. Input material: PBMCs. The receptor set was obtained from a woman in her twenties or thirties in good health and CMV-seronegative.

This clone was detected once. Other nucleotide sequences from this sample produce the same CDR3. This chain joins TRBV15 and TRBJ1-5; unclear D gene. CDR1 and CDR2 from the germline V gene are LNHNV and YYDKDF (reference sequence). The CDR3 spans 14 residues. Trimming took 1 base from V and 1 from J, leaving 5 bases between them. This CDR3 reads CATSRGGSNQPQHF. The CDR3 DNA reads as TGTGCCACCAGCAGAGGAGGGAGCAATCAGCCCCAGCATTTT.

The chain couples TRBV19 to TRBJ1-2; no clear D gene. Between the trimmed V and J ends, which lost 5 bases and 3 bases, there was a span of 22 bases. The germline V gene encodes CDR1 LNHDA and CDR2 SQIVND (reference sequence). The CDR3 consists of 17 residues. The CDR3 is CASSLEVGGTGYYGYTF. For the CDR3, the DNA is TGTGCCAGTAGTTTGGAGGTCGGCGGTACCGGGTACTATGGCTACACCTTC.

The chain employs TRBV19 and TRBJ2-7, with 7 bases that match TRBD1. The V gene end was trimmed by 10 bases and the J gene end by 6 bases; junction bases not matched to a gene: 9. Germline lookup yields CDR1 LNHDA and CDR2 SQIVND (reference sequence). This CDR3 comprises 12 residues. CDR3: CAIYRGPGEQYF. DNA of the CDR3: TGTGCCATCTACAGGGGCCCCGGCGAGCAGTACTTC.

In this sample, this clone turned up once. The chain recombines TRBV7-2 with TRBJ2-7, with TRBD2 as a possible D gene (6 bases). Germline CDR1 and CDR2: SGHTA and FQGNSA. The length of the CDR3 is 13 residues. Trimming took 5 bases from V and 6 from J, leaving 14 bases between them. The CDR3 DNA reads as TGTGCCAGCAGCCCACTGGGGGGTAGCGAGCAGTACTTC. It yields the protein CASSPLGGSEQYF.

V is TRBV19 and J is TRBJ1-1, with a tentative D call TRBD1 (5 bases). Germline CDR1 reads LNHDA; CDR2 reads SQIVND (reference sequence). Between the trimmed V and J ends, which lost 7 bases and 8 bases, there was a span of 20 bases. CDR3 length: 14 amino acids. CDR3 amino acids: CASTNGGGLREAFF. The CDR3, as DNA: TGTGCCAGTACCAATGGGGGAGGGCTAAGGGAAGCTTTCTTT.

The J gene is TRBJ2-1, the V gene TRBV20-1; maybe TRBD1 (6 bases). V dropped 6 bases and J dropped 7 bases, with 10 bases sitting between them. This CDR3 comprises 11 residues. The germline V gene encodes CDR1 DFQATT and CDR2 SNEGSKA (reference sequence). CDR3: CSAPTGNEQFF. CDR3 nucleotides: TGCAGTGCCCCCACAGGGAATGAGCAGTTCTTC.

The chain is built from TRBV20-1 and TRBJ2-7, with D hard to call. The CDR3 has 11 amino acids. V was cut by 0 bases and J by 7 bases, with 7 bases left in between. Germline V gene sequence: CDR1 DFQATT, CDR2 SNEGSKA (reference sequence). DNA for the CDR3: TGCAGTGCTAGAGATATACGGGAGCAGTACTTC. Amino acid sequence: CSARDIREQYF.

The rearrangement joins TRBV7-9 to TRBJ2-3, with D unresolved. V dropped 1 base and J dropped 6 bases, with 8 bases sitting between them. Germline-derived CDR1 and CDR2 are SEHNR and FQNEAQ (reference sequence). The CDR3 has 13 residues. The chain's CDR3 is CASSLEGWDTQYF. The DNA for the CDR3 is TGTGCCAGCAGCTTAGAAGGTTGGGATACGCAGTATTTT. Filled out from reference TRBV7-9 and TRBJ2-3, the complete variable domain reads DTGVSQNPRHKITKRGQNVTFRCDPISEHNRLYWYRQTLGQGPEFLTYFQNEAQLEKSRLLSDRFSAERPKGSFSTLEIQRTEQGDSAMYLCASSLEGWDTQYFGPGTRLTVL.

J is TRBJ2-7 and V is TRBV5-4, with D perhaps TRBD1 or TRBD2 (5 bases each). The V end was cut by 4 bases, the J end by 3 bases, with 17 bases between. CDR1 SGHNT and CDR2 YYREEE come from the germline V gene (reference sequence). The length of the CDR3 is 15 residues. CDR3 residues: CASSPGTSNLYEQYF. CDR3 nucleotide sequence: TGTGCCAGCAGCCCCGGGACGTCTAACCTCTACGAGCAGTACTTC.

The chain carries TRBV28 and TRBJ2-7, with D tentatively TRBD1 (6 bases). Germline V gene sequence: CDR1 MDHEN, CDR2 SYDVKM. The ends were cut back, 6 bases at V and 2 bases at J, with 14 bases in the middle. There are 14 residues in the CDR3. CDR3: CASSYRVLAYEQYF. The CDR3 DNA reads TGTGCCAGCAGCTACAGGGTTTTGGCCTACGAGCAGTACTTC.

The chain joins TRBV27 to TRBJ2-7; no reliable D call. Germline CDR1 is MNHEY and CDR2 is SMNVEV (reference sequence). Between the trimmed V and J ends, which lost 8 bases and 4 bases, there was a span of 6 bases. CDR3 length: 10 amino acids. The CDR3 sequence: CASPSYEQYF. The CDR3 nucleotides are TGTGCCAGCCCCTCTTACGAGCAGTACTTC.

This chain joins TRBV2 and TRBJ2-1; 9 nucleotides line up with TRBD2. The CDR3 covers 15 residues. The V gene's germline CDR1 is SNHLY and CDR2 FYNNEI. Trimming removed 8 bases from V and 9 bases from J; junction bases left unmatched: 14. Here the CDR3 DNA reads TGTGCCAGCGTTAATAGGGCGGGAGGGCCTAGTGAGCAGTTCTTC. Translating gives CASVNRAGGPSEQFF.

This clone was seen just once. This chain uses TRBV5-6 with TRBJ1-1, with 8 bases matching TRBD1. The CDR3 spans 18 residues. Germline CDR1 reads SGHDT; CDR2 reads YYEEEE. After removal of 0 bases from V and 6 bases from J, the junction contained 16 bases not matched to a gene. This CDR3 reads CASSLAFLGPGGAAEAFF. CDR3 in DNA: TGTGCCAGCAGCTTGGCCTTTTTAGGCCCAGGGGGCGCGGCTGAAGCTTTCTTT.

This sequence joins TRBV4-3 and TRBJ2-7, with D possibly matching TRBD2 (6 bases). Germline CDR1 LGHNA, CDR2 YSLEER. The CDR3 sequence is 16 residues long. The V gene lost 4 bases and the J gene lost 4 bases, with 20 bases spanning the gap. The CDR3 spells CASSPGTPLGPYEQYF. The CDR3 nucleotides read TGCGCCAGCAGCCCAGGGACTCCACTCGGGCCATACGAGCAGTACTTC.

The V gene is TRBV27, the J gene TRBJ1-2; D may be TRBD1 (5 bases). The CDR3 runs to 15 residues. V was pared by 2 bases and J by 6 bases, with 16 bases between. The germline V gene has CDR1 MNHEY and CDR2 SMNVEV (reference sequence). The chain's CDR3 is CASSLSTGSMDGYTF. The DNA for the CDR3 is TGTGCCAGCAGTTTAAGTACAGGATCTATGGATGGCTACACCTTC.

The chain employs TRBV5-6 and TRBJ2-1; D unclear. The germline V and J ends were trimmed by 1 base and 0 bases, with 5 bases remaining between them. Germline-derived CDR1 and CDR2 are SGHDT and YYEEEE. This CDR3 region has 14 residues. CDR3 sequence (DNA): TGTGCCAGCAGCTTGCGGGTCTCCTACAATGAGCAGTTCTTC. As protein: CASSLRVSYNEQFF.

The CDR3 loop is CSVEGVSYNEQFF. CDR3 DNA sequence: TGCAGCGTTGAAGGGGTCTCCTACAATGAGCAGTTCTTC. The J gene is TRBJ2-1, the V gene TRBV29-1, with no clear D. Per germline, CDR1 SQVTM and CDR2 ANQGSEA. This CDR3 is 13 amino acids long. Trimming removed 1 base from V and 0 bases from J, with 4 bases in between.

This chain joins TRBV6-1 and TRBJ2-2; D call uncertain. With 3 bases removed from V and 7 bases from J, the gap between germline ends came to 9 bases. CDR1 and CDR2 (germline): MNHNS, SASEGT. CDR3 length equals 13 residues. CDR3 residues: CASSDQTGGELFF. As DNA, the CDR3 is TGTGCCAGCAGTGATCAGACTGGCGGGGAGCTGTTTTTT.

The chain joins TRBV13 to TRBJ2-7; no clear D gene. Germline loops: CDR1 PRHDT, CDR2 FYEKMQ (reference sequence). The CDR3 runs 13 residues. V dropped 4 bases and J dropped 2 bases, with 9 bases sitting between them. This CDR3 reads CASSSDGTYEQYF. The CDR3 DNA is TGTGCCAGCAGCTCGGACGGTACCTACGAGCAGTACTTC.

The chain employs TRBV5-6 and TRBJ2-7; D uncertain. Trimming left V 4 bases short and J 3 bases short, with 11 bases between. CDR3 length: 13 residues. From germline, CDR1 is SGHDT and CDR2 YYEEEE. The CDR3 bases are TGTGCCAGCAGCCTGAGCGCCTACTACGAGCAGTACTTC. Amino acid sequence: CASSLSAYYEQYF.

The J gene is TRBJ1-5, the V gene TRBV19; the D is unclear. Germline assignment: CDR1 LNHDA and CDR2 SQIVND (reference sequence). The V end lost 1 base, the J end lost 1 base, and 8 bases lay between the germline ends. This CDR3 contains 15 residues. CDR3 protein: CASSIARRSNQPQHF. CDR3 sequence (DNA): TGTGCCAGTAGTATAGCCCGCAGGAGCAATCAGCCCCAGCATTTT. Filled out from reference TRBV19 and TRBJ1-5, the complete variable domain reads DGGITQSPKYLFRKEGQNVTLSCEQNLNHDAMYWYRQDPGQGLRLIYYSQIVNDFQKGDIAEGYSVSREKKESFPLTVTSAQKNPTAFYLCASSIARRSNQPQHFGDGTRLSIL.